What follows are 3 T cell receptor beta chains derived from one specimen sequenced in a study of cytomegalovirus exposure and HLA in healthy donors. Assay: immunoSEQ multiplex PCR; the TCRdb copy retains only in-frame clones and omits some. The repertoire holds 200,000 or so clones, about 80% seen once, with around 7% in the top ten. Sequenced sample: PBMCs. The origin of the receptors is a man younger than 35 in good health and CMV-seropositive.

This clone was picked up one time. The chain recombines TRBV29-1 with TRBJ1-2; no clear D gene. The length of the CDR3 is 10 residues. From germline, CDR1 is SQVTM and CDR2 ANQGSEA. The ends were cut back, 3 bases at V and 14 bases at J, with 13 bases in the middle. The DNA for the CDR3 is TGCAGCGTTGAGGTCCGAGGGCGAACCTTC. Amino acid sequence: CSVEVRGRTF.

The sample holds a few counts of this clone. The V and J genes are TRBV9 and TRBJ2-2, with D possibly being TRBD2 (6 bases). Germline loops: CDR1 SGDLS, CDR2 YYNGEE. The CDR3 runs 16 residues. V was clipped by 0 bases and J by 4 bases, with 13 bases between them. The CDR3 DNA follows: TGTGCCAGCAGCGTAGATTACGGGAGAAGCACCGGGGAGCTGTTTTTT. This codes for CASSVDYGRSTGELFF.

This clone was counted once. The chain joins TRBV6-5 to TRBJ2-3; unclear D gene. The V gene lost 0 bases and the J gene lost 1 base, with 5 bases spanning the gap. This CDR3 is built from 14 residues. Looked up from germline, CDR1 is MNHEY and CDR2 is SVGAGI. The CDR3 protein is CASSYSRGTDTQYF. The CDR3 DNA follows: TGTGCCAGCAGTTACTCACGGGGCACAGATACGCAGTATTTT.